One and the same sample provided the 27 T cell receptor beta chains below, sequenced in a study of T-cell reconstitution after alpha-beta-depleted transplantation in children listed by TCRdb under 2016. Library preparation used PCR. The reads were generated on an Illumina HiSeq 2500. To normalize quantification of the TCRbeta repertoire, the TCR libraries were built with molecular barcoding that relied on unique molecular identifiers. TCRdb's own reprocessing of the public reads used fastp at Q25 and MiXCR and kept productive beta chains. Rows are unified per CDR3 protein, each entry keeping the most common DNA and genes. Here the sample has over 550,000 distinct CDR3 sequences; roughly a tenth occur a single time. The top ten clones comprise around 4% of the sample. The sample consisted of PBMCs from the stem cell graft donor, taken from the stem cell graft. These receptors came from a human donor who donated a stem cell graft to a child with acute myeloid leukemia.

The chain uses TRBV27 and TRBJ2-5; D tentatively reads TRBD1 or TRBD2 (5 bases each). The CDR3 spans 15 residues. CDR1 MNHEY and CDR2 SMNVEV come from the germline V gene (reference sequence). Trimming pared 4 bases from V and 7 bases from J, leaving 19 bases between. The CDR3 DNA follows: TGTGCCAGCAGTTGGGACGGGACGGGGTTAGGGACCCAGTACTTC. Translated, it gives CASSWDGTGLGTQYF.

The CDR3 reads CASSRAGATEAFF. CDR3 DNA sequence: TGTGCCAGCAGCCGGGCAGGGGCCACTGAAGCTTTCTTT. The chain combines TRBV7-2 with TRBJ1-1; tentatively, D is TRBD1 (6 bases). This CDR3 contains 13 residues. Looked up from germline, CDR1 is SGHTA and CDR2 is FQGNSA. The V gene lost 5 bases and the J gene lost 4 bases, with 11 bases spanning the gap.

This clonotype was seen more than once but under ten times. The J gene is TRBJ2-3, the V gene TRBV7-2; D could derive from TRBD1 or TRBD2 (5 bases each). The V gene's germline CDR1 is SGHTA and CDR2 FQGNSA. Between the trimmed V and J ends, which lost 4 bases and 6 bases, there was a span of 17 bases. This CDR3 is built from 15 residues. This CDR3 is CASSSPGRGADTQYF. The CDR3 DNA reads as TGTGCCAGCAGCTCCCCGGGGAGAGGGGCCGATACGCAGTATTTT.

This clonotype was recorded a few times. This rearrangement joins TRBV15 to TRBJ2-1; no reliable D call. The CDR3 consists of 15 residues. The V and J ends lost 0 bases and 3 bases respectively, with 9 bases between them. Germline-derived CDR1 and CDR2 are LNHNV and YYDKDF (reference sequence). CDR3 DNA: TGTGCCACCAGCAGAGATCGGGTGCGCTACAATGAGCAGTTCTTC. Its translation is CATSRDRVRYNEQFF.

There are many counts of this clonotype. The chain couples TRBV10-3 to TRBJ2-5; D is ambiguous. Trimming shortened V by 6 bases and J by 1 base, and 3 bases separated the two germline ends. This CDR3 has 11 amino acids. Germline V CDR1 and CDR2: ENHRY, SYGVKD. The CDR3 nucleotides are TGTGCCATCAGGTCCCAAGAGACCCAGTACTTC. Translating it yields CAIRSQETQYF.

The CDR3 DNA follows: TGCGCCAGCAGCTATACGGCTAGCGGAAACAATGAGCAGTTCTTC. It encodes CASSYTASGNNEQFF. The chain links TRBV5-1 to TRBJ2-1, with TRBD2 identical over 7 bases. V lost 3 bases and J lost 5; bases outside the gene matches: 8. Per germline, CDR1 SGHRS and CDR2 YFSETQ. CDR3 size: 15 residues. The full variable domain, rest sourced from reference TRBV5-1 and TRBJ2-1, is KAGVTQTPRYLIKTRGQQVTLSCSPISGHRSVSWYQQTPGQGLQFLFEYFSETQRNKGNFPGRFSGRQFSNSRSEMNVSTLELGDSALYLCASSYTASGNNEQFFGPGTRLTVL.

This clonotype was seen repeatedly, ten times or more. The CDR3 nucleotides are TGCAGTGCTAGAGATGATTTCAGGGAGGAGACTGAAGCTTTCTTT. Amino acids: CSARDDFREETEAFF. The rearrangement links TRBV20-1 to TRBJ1-1; TRBD1 might be the D (5 bases). Trimming took 0 bases from V and 5 from J, leaving 16 bases between them. This CDR3 contains 15 residues. CDR1 and CDR2 (germline): DFQATT, SNEGSKA (reference sequence).

This clonotype was found many times. The chain carries TRBV7-9 and TRBJ2-3; D not certain. Germline loops: CDR1 SEHNR, CDR2 FQNEAQ (reference sequence). V was cut by 5 bases and J by 2 bases, with 14 bases left in between. This CDR3 contains 15 residues. This chain's CDR3 is CASSPGGSYTDTQYF. The CDR3 DNA follows: TGTGCCAGCAGCCCAGGTGGCTCATACACAGATACGCAGTATTTT.

There are many counts of this clonotype. The V gene is TRBV7-3, the J gene TRBJ1-2; D not resolved. Trimming removed 4 bases at V and 0 bases at J, with 12 bases between. In germline, CDR1 is SGHTA, CDR2 FQGTGA. This CDR3 is built from 15 residues. Written as DNA, the CDR3 is TGTGCCAGCAGCTCTGGAGGGAACTCTAACTATGGCTACACCTTC. Its protein product is CASSSGGNSNYGYTF.

This clonotype was observed a few times. The chain employs TRBV20-1 and TRBJ1-2; TRBD1 agrees at 9 bases. The CDR3 sequence is 14 residues long. Germline trimming cut 1 base from V and 5 bases from J; bases unmatched to any gene: 5. Germline lookup yields CDR1 DFQATT and CDR2 SNEGSKA (reference sequence). CDR3 nucleotides: TGCAGTGCTAGAGGGACAGGGGTGGGGTATGGCTACACCTTC. The encoded protein is CSARGTGVGYGYTF.

This clonotype was counted at least ten times. The gene calls are TRBV20-1 and TRBJ2-5; 10 nucleotides agree with TRBD2. The CDR3 runs 16 residues. V dropped 3 bases and J dropped 2; count of bases not matched to a gene: 9. Germline lookup yields CDR1 DFQATT and CDR2 SNEGSKA (reference sequence). Here the CDR3 DNA reads TGCAGTGCTAGTCGGCTAGCGGGGGCCGTACAAGAGACCCAGTACTTC. Amino acid sequence: CSASRLAGAVQETQYF.

This chain uses TRBV29-1 with TRBJ2-5; D unclear. The CDR3 contains 12 residues. The germline CDR1 and CDR2 sequences are SQVTM and ANQGSEA. The V end lost 4 bases, the J end lost 3 bases, and 9 bases lay between the germline ends. CDR3 sequence: CSVGSAEETQYF. For the CDR3, the DNA is TGCAGCGTTGGGTCGGCAGAAGAGACCCAGTACTTC.

This clonotype was found a few times. This chain joins TRBV19 and TRBJ2-3; the match to TRBD2 covers 7 bases. Germline CDR1 LNHDA, CDR2 SQIVND (reference sequence). V lost 7 bases and J lost 0; bases outside the gene matches: 7. This CDR3 comprises 15 residues. CDR3 coding DNA: TGTGCCAGTACCGCGCGGGGGTCTAGCACAGATACGCAGTATTTT. This translates into CASTARGSSTDTQYF.

This clonotype was found a few times. The chain has TRBV29-1 and TRBJ2-7; TRBD1 matches at 7 bases. The CDR3 spans 12 residues. The germline V gene encodes CDR1 SQVTM and CDR2 ANQGSEA. V shed 5 bases, J shed 4 bases, and the junction held 5 bases outside the gene matches. The CDR3 coding sequence is TGCAGCGTTAAAGGGACAGCATACGAGCAGTACTTC. Amino acid sequence: CSVKGTAYEQYF.

The rearrangement joins TRBV20-1 to TRBJ1-5; D gene ambiguous. The V gene lost 4 bases and the J gene lost 2 bases, with 18 bases spanning the gap. Germline CDR1 and CDR2: DFQATT and SNEGSKA (reference sequence). The CDR3 is made up of 16 amino acids. In DNA, the CDR3 is TGCAGTGCTATAGTGATGGGTCAGGACCGCAATCAGCCCCAGCATTTT. This sequence encodes CSAIVMGQDRNQPQHF.

This clonotype was observed a few times. This rearrangement joins TRBV18 to TRBJ1-4, with TRBD1 identical over 8 bases. The germline V gene has CDR1 KGHSH and CDR2 LQKENI. V was clipped by 6 bases and J by 7 bases; unmatched bases: 4. CDR3 size: 13 residues. The DNA for the CDR3 is TGTGCCAGCTCCCCTGACAGGGGTGAAAAACTGTTTTTT. Its protein product is CASSPDRGEKLFF.

This clonotype came up many times. This chain connects TRBV24-1 to TRBJ1-2; D unclear. The CDR3 loop spans 14 amino acids. Germline values: CDR1 KGHDR, CDR2 SFDVKD. V dropped 2 bases and J dropped 5 bases, with 11 bases sitting between them. The CDR3, as DNA: TGTGCCACCAGTGATTGGGGAGAAGCTTATGGCTACACCTTC. This codes for CATSDWGEAYGYTF.

In its sample, this clonotype was seen many times. The rearrangement uses TRBV4-2 and TRBJ2-3; no reliable D call. The CDR3 is made up of 12 amino acids. Trimming shortened V by 3 bases and J by 3 bases, and 4 bases separated the two germline ends. The germline gives CDR1 LGHNA, CDR2 YNFKEQ. The CDR3 DNA sequence: TGTGCCAGCAGCCACTTGACAGATACGCAGTATTTT. It encodes CASSHLTDTQYF.

This clonotype was seen ten or more times. The chain combines TRBV6-5 with TRBJ1-4; D unresolved. CDR1 MNHEY and CDR2 SVGAGI come from the germline V gene. CDR3 length: 15 amino acids. Trimming took 7 bases from V and 7 from J, leaving 19 bases between them. The CDR3 is CASIHLAREAEKLFF. CDR3 DNA sequence: TGTGCCAGCATCCACCTGGCAAGGGAGGCTGAAAAACTGTTTTTT.

J is TRBJ2-1 and V is TRBV20-1, with 12 positions matching TRBD1. CDR3 length: 15 amino acids. V was clipped by 5 bases and J by 7 bases; unmatched bases: 9. Germline values: CDR1 DFQATT, CDR2 SNEGSKA (reference sequence). The CDR3 bases are TGCAGTGCTCCCCGACCGGGACAGGGGGCAAATGAGCAGTTCTTC. Amino acid sequence: CSAPRPGQGANEQFF.

This clonotype showed up just a few times. The junction and the germline gene differ at one end; a read error may be behind it. The chain is built from TRBV6-1 and TRBJ1-6; TRBD1 matches 9 bases. Germline V gives CDR1 MNHNS, CDR2 SASEGT. The CDR3 contains 19 residues. The CDR3 DNA sequence: TGTGCCAGCAGTGAAAAGTCCAACCCTGGCCGGGACAGGGCCACCCTTGTTAACTTT. It specifies CASSEKSNPGRDRATLVNF.

This clonotype has just a few counts. The chain carries TRBV7-9 and TRBJ2-7; 9 nucleotides match TRBD1. Germline CDR1 reads SEHNR; CDR2 reads FQNEAQ (reference sequence). J lost 2 bases, V lost 5 bases, and 10 bases had no gene match. The length of the CDR3 is 16 residues. CDR3 protein: CASSTEGGQGTYEQYF. As DNA, the CDR3 is TGTGCCAGCAGCACCGAGGGGGGACAGGGCACCTACGAGCAGTACTTC.

This chain connects TRBV2 to TRBJ2-2; 9 nucleotides agree with TRBD1. This CDR3 has 15 residues. Germline trimming cut 7 bases from V and 5 bases from J; bases unmatched to any gene: 8. The germline V gene encodes CDR1 SNHLY and CDR2 FYNNEI. The CDR3 DNA reads as TGTGCCAGCACGGCCCGACAGGGGGTGACCGGGGAGCTGTTTTTT. It translates to CASTARQGVTGELFF.

This clonotype appeared a few times. J is TRBJ2-4 and V is TRBV7-2, with TRBD2 matching 9 bases. Germline V gene lookup returns CDR1 SGHTA and CDR2 FQGNSA. Trimming took 0 bases from V and 2 from J; bases not matched to a gene: 8. CDR3 length equals 18 residues. The CDR3 is CASSLAESAGGTKNIQYF. The CDR3 DNA is TGTGCCAGCAGCTTAGCGGAAAGCGCGGGAGGGACCAAAAACATTCAGTACTTC.

This clonotype came up a few times. This chain links TRBV6-5 with TRBJ2-5; TRBD1 matches at 7 bases. CDR3 size: 14 residues. Trimming cost V 5 bases and J 2 bases; bases outside gene matches: 5. Germline V CDR1 and CDR2: MNHEY, SVGAGI. The CDR3 spells CASSNRGSQETQYF. CDR3 sequence (DNA): TGTGCCAGCAGTAACAGGGGCTCACAAGAGACCCAGTACTTC.

This chain connects TRBV29-1 to TRBJ2-2; D may match TRBD1 or TRBD2 (5 bases each). V lost 4 bases to trimming and J lost 0 bases, with 9 bases between them. The CDR3 spans 14 residues. Germline assignment: CDR1 SQVTM and CDR2 ANQGSEA. The CDR3 DNA sequence: TGCAGCGTTGTCTGGGGGTCGAACACCGGGGAGCTGTTTTTT. Translated: CSVVWGSNTGELFF.

The rearrangement links TRBV2 to TRBJ2-1; possibly TRBD2 for D (5 bases). Germline CDR1 and CDR2: SNHLY and FYNNEI. This CDR3 is built from 13 residues. Trimming shortened V by 7 bases and J by 9 bases, and 16 bases separated the two germline ends. The CDR3 spells CASTLGIGGEQFF. For the CDR3, the DNA is TGTGCCAGCACTCTCGGGATAGGCGGTGAGCAGTTCTTC.